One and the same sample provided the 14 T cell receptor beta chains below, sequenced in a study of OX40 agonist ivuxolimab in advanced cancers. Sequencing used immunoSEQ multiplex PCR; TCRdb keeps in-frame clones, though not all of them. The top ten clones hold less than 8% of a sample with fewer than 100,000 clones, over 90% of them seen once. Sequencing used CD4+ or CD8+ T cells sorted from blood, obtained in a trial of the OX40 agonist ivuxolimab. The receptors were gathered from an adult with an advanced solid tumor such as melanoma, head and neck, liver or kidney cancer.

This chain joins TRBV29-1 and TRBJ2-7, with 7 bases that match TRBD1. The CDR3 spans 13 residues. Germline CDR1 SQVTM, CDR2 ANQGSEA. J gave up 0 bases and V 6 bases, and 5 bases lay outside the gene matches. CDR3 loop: CSVQGPNSYEQYF. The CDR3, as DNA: TGCAGCGTACAGGGGCCCAACTCCTACGAGCAGTACTTC.

CDR3 nucleotides: TGTGCCAGCAGTTCTACAGGGGGCGGTCAGCCCCAGCATTTT. Translation gives CASSSTGGGQPQHF. The chain uses TRBV27 and TRBJ1-5; 9 bases are a match to TRBD1. The CDR3 contains 14 residues. The J segment lost 6 bases and the V segment lost 4 bases, leaving 4 bases of the junction unmatched. Germline V CDR1 and CDR2: MNHEY, SMNVEV (reference sequence).

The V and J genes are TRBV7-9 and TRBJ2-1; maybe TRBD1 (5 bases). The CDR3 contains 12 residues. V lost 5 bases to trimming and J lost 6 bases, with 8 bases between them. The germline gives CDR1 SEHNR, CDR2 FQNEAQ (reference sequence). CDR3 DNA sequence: TGTGCCAGCAGCCAGGGATTCAATGAGCAGTTCTTC. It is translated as CASSQGFNEQFF.

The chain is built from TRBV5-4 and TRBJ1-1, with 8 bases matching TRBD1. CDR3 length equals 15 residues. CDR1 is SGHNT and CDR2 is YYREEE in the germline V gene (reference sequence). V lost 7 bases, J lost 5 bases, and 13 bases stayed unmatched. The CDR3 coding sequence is TGTGCCAGCCGAACCCCAGGACAGGGTGGGACTGAAGCTTTCTTT. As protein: CASRTPGQGGTEAFF.

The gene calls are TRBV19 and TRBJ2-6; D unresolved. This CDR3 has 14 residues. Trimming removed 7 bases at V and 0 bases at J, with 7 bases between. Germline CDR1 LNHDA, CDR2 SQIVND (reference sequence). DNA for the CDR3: TGTGCCAGTACGTTCGTCTCTGGGGCCAACGTCCTGACTTTC. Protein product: CASTFVSGANVLTF. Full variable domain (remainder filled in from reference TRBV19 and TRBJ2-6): DGGITQSPKYLFRKEGQNVTLSCEQNLNHDAMYWYRQDPGQGLRLIYYSQIVNDFQKGDIAEGYSVSREKKESFPLTVTSAQKNPTAFYLCASTFVSGANVLTFGAGSRLTVL.

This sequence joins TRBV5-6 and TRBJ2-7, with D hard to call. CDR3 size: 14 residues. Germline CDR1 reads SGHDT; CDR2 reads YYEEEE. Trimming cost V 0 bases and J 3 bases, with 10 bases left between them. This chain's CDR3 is CASSLVVRSYEQYF. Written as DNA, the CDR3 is TGTGCCAGCAGCTTGGTAGTGCGCAGCTACGAGCAGTACTTC.

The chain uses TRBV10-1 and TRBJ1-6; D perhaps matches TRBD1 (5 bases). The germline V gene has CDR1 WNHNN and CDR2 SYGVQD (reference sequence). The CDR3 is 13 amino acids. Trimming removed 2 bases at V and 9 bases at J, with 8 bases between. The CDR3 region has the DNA TGCGCCAGCAGTGAGGGGGGATTTTCACCCCTCCACTTT. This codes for CASSEGGFSPLHF.

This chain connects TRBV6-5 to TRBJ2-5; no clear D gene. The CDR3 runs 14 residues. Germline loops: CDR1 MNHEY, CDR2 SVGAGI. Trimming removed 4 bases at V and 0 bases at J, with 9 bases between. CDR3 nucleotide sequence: TGTGCCAGCAGTTTTTCAGGAAACCAAGAGACCCAGTACTTC. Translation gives CASSFSGNQETQYF.

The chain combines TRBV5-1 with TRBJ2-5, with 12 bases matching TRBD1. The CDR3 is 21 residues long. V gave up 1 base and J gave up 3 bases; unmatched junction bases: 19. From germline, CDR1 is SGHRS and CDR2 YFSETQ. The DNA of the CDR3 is TGCGCCAGCAGCTTGCCTCCCATTACCGGGACAGGGGGCTCCCAGAAAGAGACCCAGTACTTC. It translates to CASSLPPITGTGGSQKETQYF.

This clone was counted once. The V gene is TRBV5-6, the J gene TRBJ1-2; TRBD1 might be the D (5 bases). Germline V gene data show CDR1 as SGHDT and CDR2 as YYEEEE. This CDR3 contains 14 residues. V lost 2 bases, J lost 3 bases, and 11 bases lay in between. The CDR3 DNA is TGTGCCAGCAGCTTATCGACGGGGGACTATGGCTACACCTTC. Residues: CASSLSTGDYGYTF.

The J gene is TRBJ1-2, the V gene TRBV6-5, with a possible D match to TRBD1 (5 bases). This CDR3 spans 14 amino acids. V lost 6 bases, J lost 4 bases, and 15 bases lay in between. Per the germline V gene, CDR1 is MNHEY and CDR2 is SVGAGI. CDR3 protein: CASSPGTGTYGYTF. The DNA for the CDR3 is TGTGCCAGCAGCCCCGGGACGGGAACCTATGGCTACACCTTC.

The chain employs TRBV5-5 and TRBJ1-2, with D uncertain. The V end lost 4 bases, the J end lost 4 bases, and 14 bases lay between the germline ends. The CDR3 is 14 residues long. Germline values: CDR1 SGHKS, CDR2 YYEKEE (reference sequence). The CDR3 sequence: CASSPDPDVYGYTF. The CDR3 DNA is TGTGCCAGCAGCCCGGACCCTGACGTCTATGGCTACACCTTC.

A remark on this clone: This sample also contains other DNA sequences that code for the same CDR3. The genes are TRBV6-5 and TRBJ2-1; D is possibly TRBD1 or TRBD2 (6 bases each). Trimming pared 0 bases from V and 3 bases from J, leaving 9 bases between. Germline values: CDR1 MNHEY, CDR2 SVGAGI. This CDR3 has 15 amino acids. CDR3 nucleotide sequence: TGTGCCAGCAGTTACTCAGGGGGGAGCTACAATGAGCAGTTCTTC. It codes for CASSYSGGSYNEQFF.

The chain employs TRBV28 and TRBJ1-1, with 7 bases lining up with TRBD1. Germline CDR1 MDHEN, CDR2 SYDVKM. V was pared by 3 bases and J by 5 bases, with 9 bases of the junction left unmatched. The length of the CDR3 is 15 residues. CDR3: CASSFHRGVRTEAFF. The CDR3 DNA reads TGTGCCAGCAGTTTCCACAGGGGTGTTCGGACTGAAGCTTTCTTT.